This entry describes one T cell receptor (beta chain). Its antigen is currently unknown. With a J-beta primer mix and a sample-barcoded 5' primer, a second PCR ran about 7 to 12 cycles. TCRdb called the 5' RACE reads again in MiXCR, with one record for every CDR3 protein. The sample lists 800,000 to 950,000 distinct CDR3 sequences, about 27% occurring once. The sample is drawn from a study of blood T cells in healthy people across ages. Whole-study results and caveats: Per-million-T-cell TCR beta diversity fell roughly linearly with age.

Looked up from germline, CDR1 is SGDLS and CDR2 is YYNGEE. There are 15 residues in the CDR3. V lost 2 bases, J lost 11 bases, and 22 bases lay in between. The same sample was also used in a study of T cells of mothers and their children.

The J gene is TRBJ2-5, the V gene TRBV9; D might be TRBD2 (6 bases). The source of this sequence is a woman in her thirties or forties in good health. The sequencing input was blood. The CDR3 sequence: CASSVGTSAYNEQYF. CDR3 DNA: TGTGCCAGCAGCGTCGGGACTTCCGCCTACAATGAGCAGTACTTC.